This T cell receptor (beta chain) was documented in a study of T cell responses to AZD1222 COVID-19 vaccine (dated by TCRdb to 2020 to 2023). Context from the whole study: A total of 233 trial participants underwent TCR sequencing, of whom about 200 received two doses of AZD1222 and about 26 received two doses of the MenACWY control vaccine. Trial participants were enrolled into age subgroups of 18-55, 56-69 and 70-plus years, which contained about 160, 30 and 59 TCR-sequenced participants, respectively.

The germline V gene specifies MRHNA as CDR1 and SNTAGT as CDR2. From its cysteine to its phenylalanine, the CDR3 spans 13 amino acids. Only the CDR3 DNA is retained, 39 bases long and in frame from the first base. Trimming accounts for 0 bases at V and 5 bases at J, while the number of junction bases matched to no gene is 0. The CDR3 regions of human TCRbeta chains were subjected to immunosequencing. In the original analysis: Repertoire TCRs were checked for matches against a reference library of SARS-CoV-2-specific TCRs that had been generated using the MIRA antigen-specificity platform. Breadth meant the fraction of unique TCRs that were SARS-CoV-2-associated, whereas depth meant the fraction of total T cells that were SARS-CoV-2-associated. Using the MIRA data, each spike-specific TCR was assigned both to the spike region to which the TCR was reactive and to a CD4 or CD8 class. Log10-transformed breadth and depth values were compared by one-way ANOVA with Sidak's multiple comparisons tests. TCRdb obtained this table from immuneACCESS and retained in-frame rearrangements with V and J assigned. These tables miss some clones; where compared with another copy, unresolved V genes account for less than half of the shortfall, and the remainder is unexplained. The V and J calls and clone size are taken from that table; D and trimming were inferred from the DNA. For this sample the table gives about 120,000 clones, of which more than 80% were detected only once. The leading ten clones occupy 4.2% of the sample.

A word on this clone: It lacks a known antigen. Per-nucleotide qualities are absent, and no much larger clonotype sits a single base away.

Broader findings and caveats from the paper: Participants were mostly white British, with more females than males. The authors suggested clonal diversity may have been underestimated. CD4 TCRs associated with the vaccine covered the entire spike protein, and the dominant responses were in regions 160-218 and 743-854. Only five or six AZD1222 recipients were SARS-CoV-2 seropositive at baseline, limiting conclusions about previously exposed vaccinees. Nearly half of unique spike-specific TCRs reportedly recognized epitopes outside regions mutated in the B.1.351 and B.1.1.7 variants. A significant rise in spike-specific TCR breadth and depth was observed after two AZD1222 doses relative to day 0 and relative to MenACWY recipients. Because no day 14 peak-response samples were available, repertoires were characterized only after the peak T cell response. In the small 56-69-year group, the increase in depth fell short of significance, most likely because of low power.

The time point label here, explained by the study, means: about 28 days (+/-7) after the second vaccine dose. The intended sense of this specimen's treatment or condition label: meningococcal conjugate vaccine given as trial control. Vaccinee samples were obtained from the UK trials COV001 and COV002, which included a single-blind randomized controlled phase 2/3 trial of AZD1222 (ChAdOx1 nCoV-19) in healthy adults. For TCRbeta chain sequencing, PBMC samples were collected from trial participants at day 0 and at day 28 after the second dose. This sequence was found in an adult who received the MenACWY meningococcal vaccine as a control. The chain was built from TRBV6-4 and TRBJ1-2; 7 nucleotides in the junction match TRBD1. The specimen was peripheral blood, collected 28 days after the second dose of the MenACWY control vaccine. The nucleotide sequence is TGTGCCAGCAGTGACTCGGGACAGTATGGCTACACCTTC. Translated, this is CASSDSGQYGYTF.